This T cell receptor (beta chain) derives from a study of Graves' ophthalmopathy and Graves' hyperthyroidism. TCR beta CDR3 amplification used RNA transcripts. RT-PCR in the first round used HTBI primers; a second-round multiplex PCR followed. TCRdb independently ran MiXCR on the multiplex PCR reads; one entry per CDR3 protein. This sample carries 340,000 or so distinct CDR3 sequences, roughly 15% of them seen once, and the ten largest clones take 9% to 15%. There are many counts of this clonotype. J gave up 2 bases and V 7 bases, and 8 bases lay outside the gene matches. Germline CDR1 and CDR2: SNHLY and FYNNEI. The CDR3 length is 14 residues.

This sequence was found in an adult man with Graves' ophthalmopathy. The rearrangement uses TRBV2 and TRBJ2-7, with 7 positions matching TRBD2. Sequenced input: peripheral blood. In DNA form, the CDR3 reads TGTGCCAGCAAACCCCTAGCGGCAACCTACGAGCAGTACTTC. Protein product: CASKPLAATYEQYF.